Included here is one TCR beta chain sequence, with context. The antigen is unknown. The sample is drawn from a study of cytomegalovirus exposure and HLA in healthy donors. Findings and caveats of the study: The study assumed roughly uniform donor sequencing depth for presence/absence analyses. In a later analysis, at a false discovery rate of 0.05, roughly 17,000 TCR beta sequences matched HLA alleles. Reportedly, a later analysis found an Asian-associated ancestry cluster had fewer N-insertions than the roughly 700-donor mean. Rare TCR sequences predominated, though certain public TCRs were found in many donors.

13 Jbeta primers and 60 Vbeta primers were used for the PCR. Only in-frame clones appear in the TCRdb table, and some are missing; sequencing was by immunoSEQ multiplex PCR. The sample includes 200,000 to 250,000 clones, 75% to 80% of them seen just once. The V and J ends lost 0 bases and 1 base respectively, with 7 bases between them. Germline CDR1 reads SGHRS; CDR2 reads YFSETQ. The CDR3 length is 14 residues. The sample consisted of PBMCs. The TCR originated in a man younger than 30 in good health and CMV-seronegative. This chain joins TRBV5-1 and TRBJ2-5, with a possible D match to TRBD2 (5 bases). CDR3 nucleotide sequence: TGCGCCAGCAGCTTGGGGACTTTCCAAGAGACCCAGTACTTC. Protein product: CASSLGTFQETQYF. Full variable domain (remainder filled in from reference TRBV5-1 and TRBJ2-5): KAGVTQTPRYLIKTRGQQVTLSCSPISGHRSVSWYQQTPGQGLQFLFEYFSETQRNKGNFPGRFSGRQFSNSRSEMNVSTLELGDSALYLCASSLGTFQETQYFGPGTRLLVL.